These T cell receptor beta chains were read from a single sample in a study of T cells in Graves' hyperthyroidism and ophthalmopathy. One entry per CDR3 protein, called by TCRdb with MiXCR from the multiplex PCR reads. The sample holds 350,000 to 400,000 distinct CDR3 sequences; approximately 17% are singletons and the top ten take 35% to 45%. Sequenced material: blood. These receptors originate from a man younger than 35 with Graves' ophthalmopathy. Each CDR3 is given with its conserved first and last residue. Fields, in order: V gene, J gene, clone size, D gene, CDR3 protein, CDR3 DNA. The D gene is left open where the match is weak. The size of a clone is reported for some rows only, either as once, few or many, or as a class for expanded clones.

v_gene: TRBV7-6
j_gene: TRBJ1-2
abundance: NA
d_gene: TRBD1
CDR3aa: CASSPSRQGRIANYGYTF
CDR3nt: TGTGCCAGCAGCCCGTCAAGACAGGGGAGAATAGCTAACTATGGCTACACCTTC

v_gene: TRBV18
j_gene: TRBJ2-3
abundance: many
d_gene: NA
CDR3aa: CASSPLSTDTQYF
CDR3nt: TGTGCCAGCTCACCACTGAGCACAGATACGCAGTATTTT

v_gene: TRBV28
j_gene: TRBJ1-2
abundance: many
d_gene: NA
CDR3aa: CASSFGQYGYTF
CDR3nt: TGTGCCAGCAGTTTCGGGCAGTATGGCTACACCTTC

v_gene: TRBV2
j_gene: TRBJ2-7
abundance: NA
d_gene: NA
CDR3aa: CASSEVIAATGQYF
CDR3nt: TGTGCCAGCAGTGAAGTAATAGCGGCCACAGGGCAGTACTTC

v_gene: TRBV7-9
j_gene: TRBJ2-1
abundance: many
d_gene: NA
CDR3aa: CASSLTGVTYNEQFF
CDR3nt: TGTGCCAGCAGCTTAACGGGGGTAACCTACAATGAGCAGTTCTTC

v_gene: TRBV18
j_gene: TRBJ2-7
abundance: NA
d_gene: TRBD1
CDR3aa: CASSPRGTGTYEQYF
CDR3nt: TGTGCCAGCTCACCCCGAGGGACAGGGACCTACGAGCAGTACTTC

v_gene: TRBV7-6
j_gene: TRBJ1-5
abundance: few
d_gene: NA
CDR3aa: CASSLSKAAQHF
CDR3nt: TGTGCCAGCAGCTTATCAAAGGCGGCCCAGCATTTT

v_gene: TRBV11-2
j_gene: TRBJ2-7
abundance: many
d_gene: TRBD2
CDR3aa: CASSWTSDSYEQYF
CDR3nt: TGTGCCAGCAGCTGGACTAGCGACTCCTACGAGCAGTACTTC

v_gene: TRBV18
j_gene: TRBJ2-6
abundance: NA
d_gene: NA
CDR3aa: CASSPVGSGANVLTF
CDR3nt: TGTGCCAGCTCACCAGTAGGGTCTGGGGCCAACGTCCTGACTTTC

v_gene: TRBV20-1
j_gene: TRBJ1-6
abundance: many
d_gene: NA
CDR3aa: CSARDGTVNSPLHF
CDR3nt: TGCAGTGCTAGAGATGGGACCGTCAATTCACCCCTCCACTTT

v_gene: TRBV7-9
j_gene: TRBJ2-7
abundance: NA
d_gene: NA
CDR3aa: CASSSPGDHEQYF
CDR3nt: TGTGCCAGCAGCTCCCCAGGGGACCACGAGCAGTACTTC

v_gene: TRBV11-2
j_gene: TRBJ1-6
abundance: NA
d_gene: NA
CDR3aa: CASSLIPSTVNSPLHF
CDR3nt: TGTGCCAGCAGCTTGATCCCTTCGACAGTTAATTCACCCCTCCACTTT

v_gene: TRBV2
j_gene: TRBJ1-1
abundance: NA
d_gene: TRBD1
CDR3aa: CASSLPGQGTFF
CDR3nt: TGTGCCAGCAGCCTTCCGGGACAGGGGACTTTCTTT

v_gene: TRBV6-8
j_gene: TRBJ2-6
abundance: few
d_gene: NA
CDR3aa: CASGEGWDYSGANVLTF
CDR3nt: TGTGCCAGCGGCGAGGGATGGGATTACTCTGGGGCCAACGTCCTGACTTTC

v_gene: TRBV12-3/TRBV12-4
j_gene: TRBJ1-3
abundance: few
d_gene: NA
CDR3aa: CASGTSGNTIYF
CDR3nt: TGTGCCAGCGGGACCTCTGGAAACACCATATATTTT

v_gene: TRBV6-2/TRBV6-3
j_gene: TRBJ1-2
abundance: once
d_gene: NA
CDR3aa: CASRRQVYYGYTF
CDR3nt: TGTGCCAGCAGGAGACAGGTTTACTATGGCTACACCTTC

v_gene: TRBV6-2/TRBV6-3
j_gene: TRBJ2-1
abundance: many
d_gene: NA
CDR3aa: CASSLSGSEQFF
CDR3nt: TGTGCCAGCAGCCTATCGGGAAGTGAGCAGTTCTTC

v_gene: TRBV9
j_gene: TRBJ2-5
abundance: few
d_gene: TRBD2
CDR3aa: CASSAYTSGGGETQYF
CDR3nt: TGTGCCAGCAGCGCTTATACTAGCGGGGGGGGGGAGACCCAGTACTTC

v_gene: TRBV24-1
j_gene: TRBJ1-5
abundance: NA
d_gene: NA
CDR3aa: CATSDEYSNQPQHF
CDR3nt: TGTGCCACCAGTGATGAATATAGCAATCAGCCCCAGCATTTT

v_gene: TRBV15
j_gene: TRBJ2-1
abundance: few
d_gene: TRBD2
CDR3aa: CATRGGGSSYNEQFF
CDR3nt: TGTGCCACCCGCGGGGGGGGGAGCTCCTACAATGAGCAGTTCTTC

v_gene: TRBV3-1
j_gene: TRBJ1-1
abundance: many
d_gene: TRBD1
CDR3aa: CASSPRTGGLNTEAFF
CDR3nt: TGTGCCAGCAGCCCCCGGACAGGGGGCTTGAACACTGAAGCTTTCTTT

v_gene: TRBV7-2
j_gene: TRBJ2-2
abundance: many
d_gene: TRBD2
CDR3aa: CASSLSGGDTGELFF
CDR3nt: TGTGCCAGCAGCCTCAGCGGGGGGGACACCGGGGAGCTGTTTTTT

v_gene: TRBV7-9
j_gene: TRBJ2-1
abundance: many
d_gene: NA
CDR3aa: CASSPSRRGSYNEQFF
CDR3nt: TGTGCCAGCAGCCCTTCGAGGCGGGGCTCCTACAATGAGCAGTTCTTC

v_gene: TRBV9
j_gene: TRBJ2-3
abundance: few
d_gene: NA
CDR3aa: CASSEVFGDTQYF
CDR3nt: TGTGCCAGCAGCGAGGTGTTTGGTGATACGCAGTATTTT

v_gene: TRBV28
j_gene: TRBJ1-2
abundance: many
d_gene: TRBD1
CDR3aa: CASRTGTGYGYTF
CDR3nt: TGTGCCAGCAGGACCGGGACAGGGTATGGCTACACCTTC

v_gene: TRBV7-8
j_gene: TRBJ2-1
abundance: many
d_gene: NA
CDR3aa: CASTLKRVAYNEQFF
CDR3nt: TGTGCCAGCACCCTTAAACGAGTGGCCTACAATGAGCAGTTCTTC

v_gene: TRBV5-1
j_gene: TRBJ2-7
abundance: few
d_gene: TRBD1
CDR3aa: CASSLAPPGQGVYEQYF
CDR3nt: TGCGCCAGCAGCTTGGCTCCCCCGGGACAGGGGGTATACGAGCAGTACTTC

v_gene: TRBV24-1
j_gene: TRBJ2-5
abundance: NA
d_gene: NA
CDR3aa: CATSDRAVQETQYF
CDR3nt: TGTGCCACCAGTGATAGGGCAGTTCAAGAGACCCAGTACTTC

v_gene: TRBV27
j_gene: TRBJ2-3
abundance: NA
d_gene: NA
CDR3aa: CAASGWGTDTQYF
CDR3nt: TGTGCCGCAAGTGGTTGGGGCACAGATACGCAGTATTTT

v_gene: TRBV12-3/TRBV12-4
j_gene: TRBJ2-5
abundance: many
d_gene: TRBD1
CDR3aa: CASSETGAGETQYF
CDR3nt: TGTGCCAGCAGTGAGACAGGGGCGGGGGAGACCCAGTACTTC

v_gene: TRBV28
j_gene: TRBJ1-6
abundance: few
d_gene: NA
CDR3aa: CASSPPDSYNSPLHF
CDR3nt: TGTGCCAGCAGTCCGCCGGACTCCTATAATTCACCCCTCCACTTT